The sequence of this TCR beta chain was determined in a study of regulatory T cells in long-lasting Graves disease. Study observations and caveats: Persistent disease exhibited a predilection for TRBV28, TRBJ1-2 and TRBJ2-5. TCR diversity was lower in persistent than newly diagnosed Graves' disease.

To note about this clonotype: Its antigen is unidentified. Sequence at one end of the junction differs from germline and may be a read error.

Documented time point: newly diagnosed GD, antithyroid drugs for less than 3 months. Extracted RNA from PBMCs served as the source of the TCR library. Germline-derived CDR1 and CDR2 are MNHEY and SVGEGT. The CDR3 contains 15 residues. Combining iRepertoire HTBI primers with Arm-PCR of CDR3 regions, the authors built TCR beta libraries. TCRdb passed the multiplex PCR reads through MiXCR, listing each CDR3 protein once. The table includes 530,000 or so distinct CDR3 sequences, approximately 15% detected once. These same data were also listed under a study on T cells in Graves' hyperthyroidism and ophthalmopathy. That work adds: Patients having uncontrolled infection, another autoimmune disease, pregnancy or lactation were not included. In the first-round RT-PCR of the TCR CDR3, the HTBI primer set was used.

Source: peripheral blood mononuclear cells (PBMCs), taken at new diagnosis, from a patient treated with antithyroid drugs. The chain combines TRBV6-2 or TRBV6-3 with TRBJ2-1; TRBD2 matches at 8 bases. This TCR was sampled from a man aged 25-45 years with Graves disease. CDR3 sequence reads: CTSSESGSSYNEQFF. The CDR3 DNA reads as TGTACCAGCAGTGAAAGCGGGAGCTCCTACAATGAGCAGTTCTTC.